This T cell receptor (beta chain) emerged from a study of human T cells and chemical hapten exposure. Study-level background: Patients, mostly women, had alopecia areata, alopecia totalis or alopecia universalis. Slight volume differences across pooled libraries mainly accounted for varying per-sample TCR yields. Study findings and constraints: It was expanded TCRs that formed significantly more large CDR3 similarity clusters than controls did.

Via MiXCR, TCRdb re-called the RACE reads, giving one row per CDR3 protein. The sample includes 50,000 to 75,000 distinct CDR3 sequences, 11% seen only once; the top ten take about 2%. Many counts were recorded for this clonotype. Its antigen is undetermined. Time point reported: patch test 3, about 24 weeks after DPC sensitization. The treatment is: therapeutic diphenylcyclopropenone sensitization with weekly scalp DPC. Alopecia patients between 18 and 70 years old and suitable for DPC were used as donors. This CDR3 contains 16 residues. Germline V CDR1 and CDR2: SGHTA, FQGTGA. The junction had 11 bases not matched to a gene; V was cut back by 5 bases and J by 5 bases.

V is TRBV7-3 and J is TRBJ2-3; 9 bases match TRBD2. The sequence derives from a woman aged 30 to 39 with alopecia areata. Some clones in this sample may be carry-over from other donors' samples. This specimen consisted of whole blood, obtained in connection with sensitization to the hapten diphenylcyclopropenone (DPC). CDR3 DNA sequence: TGTGCCAGCAGCGAGATGGCTAGCGGGAATGGAGATACGCAGTATTTT. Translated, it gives CASSEMASGNGDTQYF.